Listed below are T cell receptor beta chains from one sample, sequenced in a study of blood T cell repertoires in COVID-19. The repertoire was sequenced with immunoSEQ multiplex PCR; TCRdb's copy has only in-frame clones and lacks some. Found here are about 97,000 clones, 60% to 80% of them singletons; the top ten hold roughly 10%. Sequencing was performed on peripheral blood. The receptors here all came from a man in his sixties with active or convalescent COVID-19. The conserved cysteine and the conserved F or W are not part of the CDR3 here.

v_call	j_call	cdr3_aa
TRBV5-1	TRBJ1-2	ASSLDTGGNYGYT
TRBV27	TRBJ1-1	ASSLSDRVKAF
TRBV30	TRBJ1-2	AWSVTGQGAGYT
TRBV19	TRBJ2-3	ASSIRLVRSDTQY
TRBV7-2	TRBJ2-3	ASSLASRDTQY
TRBV11-2	TRBJ2-7	ASSLEPGYEQY
TRBV5-6	TRBJ1-2	ASRGVARAGGYT
TRBV12-5	TRBJ1-1	ASAATLQYTEAF
TRBV6-5	TRBJ2-2	ASSPLGAGELF
TRBV27	TRBJ1-5	ASSLTGFKYSNQPQH
TRBV2	TRBJ2-3	ASSGLAGGLDTQY
TRBV27	TRBJ2-1	ASSALTSGVYNEQF
TRBV6-5	TRBJ2-7	ASRTPGYEQY
TRBV11-2	TRBJ1-5	ASSLPQGGSGQPQH
TRBV5-1	TRBJ2-5	ASSLAGSFGETQY
TRBV15	TRBJ2-3	ATSSPLLAADTQY
TRBV9	TRBJ2-2	ASSVDRTGIGGELF